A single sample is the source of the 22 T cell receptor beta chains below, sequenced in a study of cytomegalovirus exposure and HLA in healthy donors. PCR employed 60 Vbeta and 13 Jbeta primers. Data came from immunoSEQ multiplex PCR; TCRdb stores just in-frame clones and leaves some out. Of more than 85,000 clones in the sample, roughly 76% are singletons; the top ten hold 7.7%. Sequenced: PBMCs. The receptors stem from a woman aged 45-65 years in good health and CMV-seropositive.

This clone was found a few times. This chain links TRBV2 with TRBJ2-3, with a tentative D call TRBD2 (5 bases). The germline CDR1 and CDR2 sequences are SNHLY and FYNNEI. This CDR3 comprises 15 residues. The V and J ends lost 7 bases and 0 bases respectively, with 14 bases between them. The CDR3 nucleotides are TGTGCCAGCACCTCGGACTGGATTAGCACAGATACGCAGTATTTT. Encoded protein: CASTSDWISTDTQYF.

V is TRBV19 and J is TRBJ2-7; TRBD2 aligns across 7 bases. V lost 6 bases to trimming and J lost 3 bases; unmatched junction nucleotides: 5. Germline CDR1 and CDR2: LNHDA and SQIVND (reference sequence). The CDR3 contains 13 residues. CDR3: CASSPGLLYEQYF. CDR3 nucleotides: TGTGCCAGTAGCCCGGGACTACTCTACGAGCAGTACTTC.

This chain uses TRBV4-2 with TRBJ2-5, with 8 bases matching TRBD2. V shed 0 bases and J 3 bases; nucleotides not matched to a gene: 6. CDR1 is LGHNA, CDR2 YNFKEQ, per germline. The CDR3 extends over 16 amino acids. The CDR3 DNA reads TGTGCCAGCAGCCAAGATCCAGCGGGGGAAAAAGAGACCCAGTACTTC. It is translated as CASSQDPAGEKETQYF.

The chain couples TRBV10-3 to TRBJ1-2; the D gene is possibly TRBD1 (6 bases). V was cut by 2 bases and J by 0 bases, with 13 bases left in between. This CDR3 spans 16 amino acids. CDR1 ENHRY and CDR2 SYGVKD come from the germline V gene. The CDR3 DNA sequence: TGTGCCATCAGTGAGACACGACAGGAAGCTAACTATGGCTACACCTTC. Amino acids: CAISETRQEANYGYTF.

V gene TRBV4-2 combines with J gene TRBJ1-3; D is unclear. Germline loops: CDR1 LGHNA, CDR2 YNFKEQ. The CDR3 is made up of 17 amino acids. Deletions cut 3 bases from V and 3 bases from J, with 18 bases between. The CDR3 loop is CASSQEYLPGHGNTIYF. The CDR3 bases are TGTGCCAGCAGCCAGGAATATTTACCGGGTCATGGAAACACCATATATTTT.

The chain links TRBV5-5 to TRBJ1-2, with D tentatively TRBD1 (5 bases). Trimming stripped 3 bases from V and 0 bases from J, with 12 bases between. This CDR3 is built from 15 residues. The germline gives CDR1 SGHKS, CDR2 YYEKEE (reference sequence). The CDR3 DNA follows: TGTGCCAGCAGCTCCAGCTTGGGGCCTAACTATGGCTACACCTTC. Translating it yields CASSSSLGPNYGYTF. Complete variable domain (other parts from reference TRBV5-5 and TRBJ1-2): DAGVTQSPTHLIKTRGQQVTLRCSPISGHKSVSWYQQVLGQGPQFIFQYYEKEERGRGNFPDRFSARQFPNYSSELNVNALLLGDSALYLCASSSSLGPNYGYTFGSGTRLTVV.

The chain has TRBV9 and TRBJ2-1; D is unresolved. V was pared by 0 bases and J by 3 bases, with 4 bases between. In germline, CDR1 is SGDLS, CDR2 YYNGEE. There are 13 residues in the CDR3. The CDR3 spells CASSVDIYNEQFF. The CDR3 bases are TGTGCCAGCAGCGTAGACATCTACAATGAGCAGTTCTTC.

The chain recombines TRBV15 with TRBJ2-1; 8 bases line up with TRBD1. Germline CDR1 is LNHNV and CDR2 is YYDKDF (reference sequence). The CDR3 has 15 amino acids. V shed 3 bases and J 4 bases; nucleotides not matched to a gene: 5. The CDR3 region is CATSRIQGAYNEQFF. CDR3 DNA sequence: TGTGCCACCAGCAGGATCCAGGGGGCTTACAATGAGCAGTTCTTC.

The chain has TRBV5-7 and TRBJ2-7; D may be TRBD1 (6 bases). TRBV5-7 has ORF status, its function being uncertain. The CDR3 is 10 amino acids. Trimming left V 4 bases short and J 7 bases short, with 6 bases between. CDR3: CASSGTEQYF. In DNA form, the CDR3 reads TGTGCCAGCAGCGGGACAGAGCAGTACTTC.

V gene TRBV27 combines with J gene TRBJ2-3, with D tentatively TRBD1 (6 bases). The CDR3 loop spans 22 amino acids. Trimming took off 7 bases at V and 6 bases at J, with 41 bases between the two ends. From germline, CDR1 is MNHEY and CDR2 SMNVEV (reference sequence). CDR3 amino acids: CASMRLRLRGQRAATDWDTQYF. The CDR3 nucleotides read TGTGCCAGCATGCGGCTACGACTACGCGGACAGAGAGCCGCAACAGACTGGGATACGCAGTATTTT.

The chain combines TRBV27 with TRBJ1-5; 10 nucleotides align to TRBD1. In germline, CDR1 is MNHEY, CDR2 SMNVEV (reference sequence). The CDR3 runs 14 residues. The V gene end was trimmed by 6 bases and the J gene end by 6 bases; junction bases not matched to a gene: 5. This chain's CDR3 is CASRPRTGGQPQHF. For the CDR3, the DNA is TGTGCCAGCAGGCCAAGGACAGGGGGTCAGCCCCAGCATTTT.

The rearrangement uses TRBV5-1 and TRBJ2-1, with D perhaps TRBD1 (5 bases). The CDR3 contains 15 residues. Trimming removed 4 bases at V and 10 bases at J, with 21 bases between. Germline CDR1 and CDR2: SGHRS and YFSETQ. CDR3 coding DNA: TGCGCCAGCAGCAACCCGGACAAAAAGGCAGGGGAGCAGTTCTTC. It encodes CASSNPDKKAGEQFF.

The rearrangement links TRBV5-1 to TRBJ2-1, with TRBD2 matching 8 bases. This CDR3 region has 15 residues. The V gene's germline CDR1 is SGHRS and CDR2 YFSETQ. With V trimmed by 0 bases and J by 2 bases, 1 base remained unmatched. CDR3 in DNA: TGCGCCAGCAGCTTGGCAGCGGGGGCCTACAATGAGCAGTTCTTC. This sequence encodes CASSLAAGAYNEQFF.

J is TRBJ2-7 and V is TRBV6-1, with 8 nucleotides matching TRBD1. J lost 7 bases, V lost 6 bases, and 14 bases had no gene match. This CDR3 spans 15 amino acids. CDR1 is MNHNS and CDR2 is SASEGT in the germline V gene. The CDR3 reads CASSLSSRGQWEQYF. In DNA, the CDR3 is TGTGCCAGCAGCTTATCTTCCAGGGGGCAATGGGAGCAGTACTTC.

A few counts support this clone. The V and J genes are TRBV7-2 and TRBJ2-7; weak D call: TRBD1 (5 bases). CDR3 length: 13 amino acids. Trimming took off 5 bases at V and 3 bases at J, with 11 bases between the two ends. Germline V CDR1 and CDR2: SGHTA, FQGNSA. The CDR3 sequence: CASSVGHDYEQYF. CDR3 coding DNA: TGTGCCAGCAGCGTCGGACATGACTACGAGCAGTACTTC.

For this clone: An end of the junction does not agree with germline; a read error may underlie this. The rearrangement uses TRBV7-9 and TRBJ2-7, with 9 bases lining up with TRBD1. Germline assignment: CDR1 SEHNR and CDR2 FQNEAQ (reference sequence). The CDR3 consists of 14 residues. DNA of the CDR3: TGTTCCAGCAGCTTCGGACAGGGGCTTGGCGAGCAGTACTTC. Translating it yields CSSSFGQGLGEQYF.

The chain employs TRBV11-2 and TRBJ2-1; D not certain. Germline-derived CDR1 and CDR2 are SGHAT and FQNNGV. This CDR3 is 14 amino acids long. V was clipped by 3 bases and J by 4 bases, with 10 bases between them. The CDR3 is CASSLLDSYNEQFF. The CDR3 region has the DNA TGTGCCAGCAGCTTGCTCGACTCGTACAATGAGCAGTTCTTC.

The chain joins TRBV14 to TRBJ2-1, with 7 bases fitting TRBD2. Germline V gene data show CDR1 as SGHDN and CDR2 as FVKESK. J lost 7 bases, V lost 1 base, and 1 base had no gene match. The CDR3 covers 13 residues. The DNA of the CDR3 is TGTGCCAGCAGCCAAGGAGCGGGAAATGAGCAGTTCTTC. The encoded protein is CASSQGAGNEQFF.

CDR3 in amino acids: CAISGGLAGGGNEQFF. CDR3 nucleotide sequence: TGTGCCATCAGTGGGGGACTAGCGGGAGGAGGCAATGAGCAGTTCTTC. The genes are TRBV10-3 and TRBJ2-1; the match to TRBD2 covers 15 bases. Germline V lookup: CDR1 ENHRY, CDR2 SYGVKD. The length of the CDR3 is 16 residues. J was trimmed by 6 bases and V by 4 bases; bases with no gene match: 4.

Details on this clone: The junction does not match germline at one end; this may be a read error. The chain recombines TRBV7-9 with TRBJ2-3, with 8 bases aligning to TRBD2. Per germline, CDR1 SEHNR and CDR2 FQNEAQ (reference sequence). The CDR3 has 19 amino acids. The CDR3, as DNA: TGTTCCAGCAGTCGCGGGACTAGTTCGCCCCTTCACTCCACAGATACGCAGTATTTT. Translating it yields CSSSRGTSSPLHSTDTQYF. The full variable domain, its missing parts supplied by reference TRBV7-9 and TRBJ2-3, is DTGVSQNPRHKITKRGQNVTFRCDPISEHNRLYWYRQTLGQGPEFLTYFQNEAQLEKSRLLSDRFSAERPKGSFSTLEIQRTEQGDSAMYLCSSSRGTSSPLHSTDTQYFGPGTRLTVL.

CDR3 amino acids: CASSLFGGPYNEQFF. The CDR3 DNA is TGTGCCAGCAGCTTATTCGGGGGACCCTACAATGAGCAGTTCTTC. The gene calls are TRBV11-2 and TRBJ2-1; perhaps TRBD2 as D (6 bases). The CDR3 contains 15 residues. The germline V gene encodes CDR1 SGHAT and CDR2 FQNNGV. Trimming cost V 2 bases and J 2 bases, with 10 bases left between them.

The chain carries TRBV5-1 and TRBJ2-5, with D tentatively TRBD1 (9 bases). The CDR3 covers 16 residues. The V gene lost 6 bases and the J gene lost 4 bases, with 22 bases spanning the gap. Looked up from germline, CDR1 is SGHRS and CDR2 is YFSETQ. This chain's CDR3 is CASTRGGTGRGETQYF. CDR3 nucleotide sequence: TGCGCCAGCACCCGGGGGGGGACAGGGAGAGGAGAGACCCAGTACTTC.